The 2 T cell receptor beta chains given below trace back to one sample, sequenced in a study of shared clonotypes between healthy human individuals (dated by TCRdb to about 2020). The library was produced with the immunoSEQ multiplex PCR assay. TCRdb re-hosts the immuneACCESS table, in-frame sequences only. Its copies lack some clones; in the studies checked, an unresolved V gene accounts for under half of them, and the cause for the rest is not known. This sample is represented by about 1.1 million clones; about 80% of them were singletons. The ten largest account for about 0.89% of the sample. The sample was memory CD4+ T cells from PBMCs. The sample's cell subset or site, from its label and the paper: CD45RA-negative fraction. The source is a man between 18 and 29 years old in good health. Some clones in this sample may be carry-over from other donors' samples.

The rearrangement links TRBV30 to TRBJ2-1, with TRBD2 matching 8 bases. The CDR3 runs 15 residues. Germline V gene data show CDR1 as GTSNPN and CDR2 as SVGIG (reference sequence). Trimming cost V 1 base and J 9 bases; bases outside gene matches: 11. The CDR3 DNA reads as TGTGCCTGGAGTGACTACGCGGGAGGTCTTGGTGAGCAGTTCTTC. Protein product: CAWSDYAGGLGEQFF.

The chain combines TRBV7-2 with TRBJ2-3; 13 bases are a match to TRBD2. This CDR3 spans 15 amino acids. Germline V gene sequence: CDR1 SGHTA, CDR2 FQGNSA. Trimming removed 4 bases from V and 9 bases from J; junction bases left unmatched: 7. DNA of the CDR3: TGTGCCAGCAGCTCCCCGAGGACTAGCGGGAGAACGCAGTATTTT. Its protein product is CASSSPRTSGRTQYF.